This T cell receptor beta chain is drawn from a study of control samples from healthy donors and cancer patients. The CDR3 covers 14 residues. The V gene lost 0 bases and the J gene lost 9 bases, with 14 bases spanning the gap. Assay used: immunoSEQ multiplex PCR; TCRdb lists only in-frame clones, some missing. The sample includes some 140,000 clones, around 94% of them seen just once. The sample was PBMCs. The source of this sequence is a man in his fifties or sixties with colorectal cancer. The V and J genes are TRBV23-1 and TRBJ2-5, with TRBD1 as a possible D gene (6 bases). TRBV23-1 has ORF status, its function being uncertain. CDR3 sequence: CASSQSGQGLAQYF. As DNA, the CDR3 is TGCGCCAGCAGTCAATCCGGGCAGGGGTTGGCCCAGTACTTC.